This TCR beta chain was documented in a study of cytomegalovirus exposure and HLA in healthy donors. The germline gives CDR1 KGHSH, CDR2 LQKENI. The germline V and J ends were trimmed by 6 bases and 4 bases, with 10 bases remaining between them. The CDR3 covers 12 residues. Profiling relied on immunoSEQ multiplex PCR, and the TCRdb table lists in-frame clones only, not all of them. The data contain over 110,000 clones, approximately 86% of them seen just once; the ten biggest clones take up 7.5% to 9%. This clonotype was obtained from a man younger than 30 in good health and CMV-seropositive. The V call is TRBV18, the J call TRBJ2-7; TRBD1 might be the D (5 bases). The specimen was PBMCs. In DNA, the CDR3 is TGTGCCAGCTCCCCGACAGAGTACGAGCAGTACTTC. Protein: CASSPTEYEQYF. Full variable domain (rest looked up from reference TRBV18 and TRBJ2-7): NAGVMQNPRHLVRRRGQEARLRCSPMKGHSHVYWYRQLPEEGLKFMVYLQKENIIDESGMPKERFSAEFPKEGPSILRIQQVVRGDSAAYFCASSPTEYEQYFGPGTRLTVT.